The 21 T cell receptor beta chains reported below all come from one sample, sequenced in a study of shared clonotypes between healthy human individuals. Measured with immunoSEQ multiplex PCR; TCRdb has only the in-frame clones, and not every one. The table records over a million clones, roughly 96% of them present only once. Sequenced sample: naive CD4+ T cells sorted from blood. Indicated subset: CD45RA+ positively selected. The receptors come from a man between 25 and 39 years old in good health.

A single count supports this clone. The CDR3 region is CASSRDRASNTEAFF. The CDR3 DNA is TGTGCCAGCAGCCGAGACAGGGCCAGTAACACTGAAGCTTTCTTT. The V gene is TRBV7-2, the J gene TRBJ1-1; 7 nucleotides match TRBD1. Germline V lookup: CDR1 SGHTA, CDR2 FQGNSA. The CDR3 runs to 15 residues. The J segment lost 2 bases and the V segment lost 5 bases, leaving 8 bases of the junction unmatched.

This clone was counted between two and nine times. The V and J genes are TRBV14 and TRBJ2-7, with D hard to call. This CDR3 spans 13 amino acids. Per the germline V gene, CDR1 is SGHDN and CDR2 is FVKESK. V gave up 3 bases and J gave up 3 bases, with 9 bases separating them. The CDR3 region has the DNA TGTGCCAGCAGCCAGGGTATGGGCTACGAGCAGTACTTC. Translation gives CASSQGMGYEQYF.

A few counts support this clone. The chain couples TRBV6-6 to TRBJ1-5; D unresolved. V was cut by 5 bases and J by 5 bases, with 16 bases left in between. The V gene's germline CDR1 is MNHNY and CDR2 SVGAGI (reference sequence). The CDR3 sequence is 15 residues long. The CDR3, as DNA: TGTGCCAGCAGTCGACGGTCCGGGGAGGATCAGCCCCAGCATTTT. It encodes CASSRRSGEDQPQHF.

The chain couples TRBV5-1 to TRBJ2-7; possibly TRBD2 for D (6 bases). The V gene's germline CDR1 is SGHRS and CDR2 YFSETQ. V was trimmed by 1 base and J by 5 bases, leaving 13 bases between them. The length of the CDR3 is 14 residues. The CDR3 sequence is CASSLLLAAHEQYF. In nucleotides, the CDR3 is TGCGCCAGCAGCTTGTTACTAGCAGCCCACGAGCAGTACTTC.

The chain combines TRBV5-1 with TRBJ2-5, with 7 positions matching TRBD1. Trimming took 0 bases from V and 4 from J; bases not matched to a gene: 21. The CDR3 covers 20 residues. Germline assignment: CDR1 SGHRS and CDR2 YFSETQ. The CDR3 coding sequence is TGCGCCAGCAGCTTGGTAAAAGGACAGGTCGTTACGGGACCATTAGAGACCCAGTACTTC. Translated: CASSLVKGQVVTGPLETQYF.

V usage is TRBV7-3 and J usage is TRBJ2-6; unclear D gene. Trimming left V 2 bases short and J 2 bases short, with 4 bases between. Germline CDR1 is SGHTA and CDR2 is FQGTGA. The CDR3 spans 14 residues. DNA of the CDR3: TGTGCCAGCAGCTTAGCCACTGGGGCCAACGTCCTGACTTTC. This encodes CASSLATGANVLTF.

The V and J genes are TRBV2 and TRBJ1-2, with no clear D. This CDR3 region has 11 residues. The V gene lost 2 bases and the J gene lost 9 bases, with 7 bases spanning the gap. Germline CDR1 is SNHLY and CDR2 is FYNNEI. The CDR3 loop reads CASSERTSYTF. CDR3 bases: TGTGCCAGCAGTGAACGGACCAGCTACACCTTC.

The CDR3 loop reads CASSFHLSQGVIPYEQYF. The CDR3 bases are TGTGCCAGCAGCTTCCACCTCTCCCAGGGGGTGATACCCTACGAGCAGTACTTC. The V call is TRBV7-6, the J call TRBJ2-7, with 7 bases lining up with TRBD1. J lost 2 bases, V lost 3 bases, and 16 bases had no gene match. Germline CDR1 SGHVS, CDR2 FNYEAQ. The CDR3 totals 18 residues.

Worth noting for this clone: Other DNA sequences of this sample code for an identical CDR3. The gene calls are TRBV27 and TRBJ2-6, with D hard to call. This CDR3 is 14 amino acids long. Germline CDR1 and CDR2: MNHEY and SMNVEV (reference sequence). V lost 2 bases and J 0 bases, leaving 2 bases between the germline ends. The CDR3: CASSLSSGANVLTF. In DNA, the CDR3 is TGTGCCAGCAGTTTAAGCTCTGGGGCCAACGTCCTGACTTTC.

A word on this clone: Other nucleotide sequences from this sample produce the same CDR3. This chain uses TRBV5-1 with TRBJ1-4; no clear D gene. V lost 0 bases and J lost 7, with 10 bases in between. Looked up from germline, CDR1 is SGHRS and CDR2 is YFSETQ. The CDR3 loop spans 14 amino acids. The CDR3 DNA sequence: TGCGCCAGCAGCTTGGAAGGGTGGGGTGAAAAACTGTTTTTT. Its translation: CASSLEGWGEKLFF.

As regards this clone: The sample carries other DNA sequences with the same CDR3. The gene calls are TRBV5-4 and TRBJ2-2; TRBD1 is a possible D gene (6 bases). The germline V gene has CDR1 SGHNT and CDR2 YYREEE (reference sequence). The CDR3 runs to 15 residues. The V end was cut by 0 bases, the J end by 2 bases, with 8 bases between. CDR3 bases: TGTGCCAGCAGCTTGGCAGGGGTCAACACCGGGGAGCTGTTTTTT. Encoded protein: CASSLAGVNTGELFF. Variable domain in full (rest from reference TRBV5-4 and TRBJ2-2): ETGVTQSPTHLIKTRGQQVTLRCSSQSGHNTVSWYQQALGQGPQFIFQYYREEENGRGNFPPRFSGLQFPNYSSELNVNALELDDSALYLCASSLAGVNTGELFFGEGSRLTVL.

In DNA form, the CDR3 reads TGTGCCAGCAGTCGAACAGGGGGCAACTCTGGGGCCAACGTCCTGACTTTC. Its translation: CASSRTGGNSGANVLTF. This sequence joins TRBV7-2 and TRBJ2-6; 9 bases are a match to TRBD1. CDR3 length: 17 amino acids. The V gene's germline CDR1 is SGHTA and CDR2 FQGNSA. V was pared by 6 bases and J by 0 bases, with 6 bases of the junction left unmatched.

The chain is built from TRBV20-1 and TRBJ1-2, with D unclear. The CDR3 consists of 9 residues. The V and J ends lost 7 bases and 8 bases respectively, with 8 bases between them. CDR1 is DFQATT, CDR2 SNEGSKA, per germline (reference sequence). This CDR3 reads CSVAAGYTF. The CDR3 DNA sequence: TGCAGTGTGGCGGCGGGCTACACCTTC.

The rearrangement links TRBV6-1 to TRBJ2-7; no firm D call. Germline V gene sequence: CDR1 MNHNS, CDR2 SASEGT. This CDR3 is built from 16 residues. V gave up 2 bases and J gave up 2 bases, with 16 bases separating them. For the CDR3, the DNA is TGTGCCAGCAGTGAATTCGCCCCCCCGTTAACCTACGAGCAGTACTTC. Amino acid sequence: CASSEFAPPLTYEQYF.

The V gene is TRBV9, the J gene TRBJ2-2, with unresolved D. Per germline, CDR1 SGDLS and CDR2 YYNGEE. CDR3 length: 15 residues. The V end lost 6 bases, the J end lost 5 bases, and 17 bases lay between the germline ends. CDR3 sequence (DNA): TGTGCCAGCACCCCCGCCCCCCGGGCGACCGGGGAGCTGTTTTTT. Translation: CASTPAPRATGELFF.

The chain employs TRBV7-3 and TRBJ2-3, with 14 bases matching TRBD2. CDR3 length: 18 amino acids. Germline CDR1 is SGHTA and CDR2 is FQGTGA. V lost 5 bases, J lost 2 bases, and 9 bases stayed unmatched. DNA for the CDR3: TGTGCCAGCAGCCCCCGACTAGCGGGAGGGCCGAACACAGATACGCAGTATTTT. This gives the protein CASSPRLAGGPNTDTQYF.

CDR3 in amino acids: CASSLRGYTDTQYF. CDR3 in DNA: TGTGCCAGCAGCTTGAGGGGATACACAGATACGCAGTATTTT. The J gene is TRBJ2-3, the V gene TRBV5-4, with D maybe TRBD1 (5 bases). The ends were cut back, 1 base at V and 2 bases at J, with 8 bases in the middle. This CDR3 has 14 amino acids. From germline, CDR1 is SGHNT and CDR2 YYREEE (reference sequence). Using reference TRBV5-4 and TRBJ2-3 for the parts outside the CDR3, the full variable domain is ETGVTQSPTHLIKTRGQQVTLRCSSQSGHNTVSWYQQALGQGPQFIFQYYREEENGRGNFPPRFSGLQFPNYSSELNVNALELDDSALYLCASSLRGYTDTQYFGPGTRLTVL.

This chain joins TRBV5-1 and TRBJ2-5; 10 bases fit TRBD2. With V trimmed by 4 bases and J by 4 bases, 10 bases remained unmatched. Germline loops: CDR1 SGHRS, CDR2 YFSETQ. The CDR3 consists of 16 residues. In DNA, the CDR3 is TGCGCCAGCAGCGAAGGGACTAGCGCCGGAGCAGAGACCCAGTACTTC. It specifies CASSEGTSAGAETQYF.

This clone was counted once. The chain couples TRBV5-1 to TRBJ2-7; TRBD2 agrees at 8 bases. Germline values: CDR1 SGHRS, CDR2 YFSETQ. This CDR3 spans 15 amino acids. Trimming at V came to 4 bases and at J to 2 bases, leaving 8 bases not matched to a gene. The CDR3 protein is CASSPVPGGAYEQYF. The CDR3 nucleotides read TGCGCCAGCAGCCCGGTCCCGGGGGGGGCCTACGAGCAGTACTTC.

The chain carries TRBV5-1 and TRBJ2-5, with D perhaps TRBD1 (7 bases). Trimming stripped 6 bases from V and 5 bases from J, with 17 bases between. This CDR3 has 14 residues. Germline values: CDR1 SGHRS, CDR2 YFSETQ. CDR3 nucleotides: TGCGCCAGCACCTTTGGAGGGGGCTGGGAGACCCAGTACTTC. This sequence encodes CASTFGGGWETQYF.

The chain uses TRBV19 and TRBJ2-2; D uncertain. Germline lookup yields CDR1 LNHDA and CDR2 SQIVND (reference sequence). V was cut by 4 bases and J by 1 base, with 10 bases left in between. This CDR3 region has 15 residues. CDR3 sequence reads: CASSRTLLNTGELFF. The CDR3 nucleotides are TGTGCCAGTAGTAGAACCCTCTTGAACACCGGGGAGCTGTTTTTT.